This entry concerns a single TCR beta chain. Antigen specificity is unknown. The CDR3 is 12 amino acids. The V end was cut by 4 bases, the J end by 8 bases, with 11 bases between. Germline V gene data show CDR1 as KGHSH and CDR2 as LQKENI. The sample is drawn from a study of T-cell reconstitution after alpha-beta-depleted transplantation in children. Study results and limitations: Some patients' high day-60 TCRbeta diversity was attributed to recipient cells surviving conditioning.

Construction of the TCRbeta library involved unique molecular identifiers. One entry per CDR3 protein results from TCRdb running MiXCR on the PCR reads. The sample holds 250,000 to 350,000 distinct CDR3 sequences; 23% are singletons and the top ten take about 10%. Sequencing was performed on PBMCs, mostly from graft donor cells, taken 180 days after TCRalphabeta/CD19-depleted stem cell transplant. The receptor was isolated from a male patient younger than 18 who had a stem cell transplant for acute lymphoblastic leukemia, so the T cells may come from the graft donor. The chain has TRBV18 and TRBJ1-1, with TRBD1 as a possible D gene (5 bases). The CDR3 spells CASSLLTEEAFF. CDR3 in DNA: TGTGCCAGCTCACTTCTGACAGAGGAAGCTTTCTTT.